This passage covers 18 T cell receptor beta chains from one sample sequenced in a study of patients and donors after allogeneic stem cell transplantation (dated by TCRdb to about 2020). Preparation of the library involved RT-PCR. TCRdb lists the instrument as NextSeq 550. TCRdb trimmed the raw reads at Q25, called clones with MiXCR and kept productive beta chains. When rows share a CDR3 protein, they turn into one entry using the most common DNA and genes. The sample has hundreds of thousands of distinct CDR3 sequences on record, around 15% of them singletons. The ten largest clones take up just over 7% of the sample. Sequencing used blood, either unsorted or a sorted T cell fraction (not recorded which). Receptors originate from a human donor who was either an allogeneic HSCT recipient or a stem cell or donor lymphocyte infusion donor (not recorded which). It is not recorded whose cells these are; they may come from a transplant donor.

This clonotype was counted a few times. J is TRBJ1-1 and V is TRBV27; 7 bases align to TRBD1. CDR1 is MNHEY, CDR2 SMNVEV, per germline (reference sequence). V lost 6 bases and J lost 1; bases outside the gene matches: 8. The CDR3 covers 15 residues. The chain's CDR3 is CASSLTGWRNTEAFF. Written as DNA, the CDR3 is TGTGCCAGCAGCCTGACAGGGTGGAGGAACACTGAAGCTTTCTTT.

In this sample, this clonotype turned up once. The J gene is TRBJ2-1, the V gene TRBV25-1; 10 nucleotides line up with TRBD2. Germline trimming cut 7 bases from V and 9 bases from J; bases unmatched to any gene: 15. CDR1 and CDR2 (germline): MGHDK, SYGVNS. The CDR3 is 16 amino acids. CDR3 sequence reads: CASTKAGGALPGEQFF. CDR3 nucleotides: TGTGCCAGCACCAAAGCGGGAGGGGCGCTTCCGGGTGAGCAGTTCTTC.

The chain couples TRBV12-3 or TRBV12-4 to TRBJ1-2, with D perhaps TRBD1 (5 bases). CDR3 length: 15 residues. V lost 5 bases, J lost 4 bases, and 17 bases lay in between. The CDR3 DNA sequence: TGTGCCAGCAGTCCGTCTCCCGGGACCTCCTATGGCTACACCTTC. The encoded protein is CASSPSPGTSYGYTF.

This clonotype showed up just a few times. The chain is built from TRBV7-3 and TRBJ1-3; no clear D. V lost 4 bases, J lost 2 bases, and 18 bases lay in between. There are 17 residues in the CDR3. Germline CDR1 SGHTA, CDR2 FQGTGA. CDR3 DNA: TGTGCCAGCAGCTCAACCCAGGACGGTTTGACTGGAAACACCATATATTTT. This encodes CASSSTQDGLTGNTIYF.

This sequence joins TRBV10-3 and TRBJ1-4; TRBD1 agrees at 9 bases. Germline CDR1 is ENHRY and CDR2 is SYGVKD. The CDR3 has 16 amino acids. Unmatched junction bases numbered 8, after V lost 2 bases and J lost 7 bases. DNA of the CDR3: TGTGCCATCAGTGAGACGGGACAGGGAAGAAGTGAAAAACTGTTTTTT. Its translation is CAISETGQGRSEKLFF.

With respect to this clonotype: This may arise from a read error, as a much more abundant clone is one base away. V is TRBV5-1 and J is TRBJ2-7; D remains ambiguous. Germline V lookup: CDR1 SGHRS, CDR2 YFSETQ. The length of the CDR3 is 14 residues. The CDR3 DNA reads as TGCGCCAGCGGCTTGGCCGTTGGGCAGGCAGAGCAGTACTTC. Translation: CASGLAVGQAEQYF.

The chain recombines TRBV29-1 with TRBJ2-2; D may match TRBD1 or TRBD2 (5 bases each). Germline V lookup: CDR1 SQVTM, CDR2 ANQGSEA. This CDR3 comprises 13 residues. V was shortened by 2 bases and J by 7 bases, with 11 bases between the two germline ends. This CDR3 reads CSVERDAVGELFF. Written as DNA, the CDR3 is TGCAGCGTTGAAAGGGACGCGGTCGGGGAGCTGTTTTTT.

A few counts support this clonotype. The V gene is TRBV19, the J gene TRBJ1-2; unclear D gene. Trimming removed 7 bases at V and 0 bases at J, with 18 bases between. The CDR3 runs to 16 residues. Looked up from germline, CDR1 is LNHDA and CDR2 is SQIVND (reference sequence). CDR3 coding DNA: TGTGCCAGTAAGGGCCGGGAGTCTTCCGCTAACTATGGCTACACCTTC. Protein product: CASKGRESSANYGYTF.

This clonotype was seen many times. The chain uses TRBV9 and TRBJ2-3; 8 nucleotides align to TRBD1. CDR3 size: 15 residues. Trimming at V came to 5 bases and at J to 0 bases, leaving 5 bases not matched to a gene. Germline CDR1 is SGDLS and CDR2 is YYNGEE. DNA of the CDR3: TGTGCCAGCAGTGCCGGGACAGGTAGCACAGATACGCAGTATTTT. Protein sequence: CASSAGTGSTDTQYF. Supplemented by reference TRBV9 and TRBJ2-3, the full variable domain reads DSGVTQTPKHLITATGQRVTLRCSPRSGDLSVYWYQQSLDQGLQFLIQYYNGEERAKGNILERFSAQQFPDLHSELNLSSLELGDSALYFCASSAGTGSTDTQYFGPGTRLTVL.

This rearrangement joins TRBV5-1 to TRBJ1-2; D uncertain. Germline CDR1 is SGHRS and CDR2 is YFSETQ. The V and J ends lost 7 bases and 8 bases respectively, with 18 bases between them. This CDR3 has 13 amino acids. Here the CDR3 reads CASAPGPPQGYTF. DNA for the CDR3: TGCGCCAGCGCGCCGGGTCCACCCCAGGGCTACACCTTC.

This clonotype was seen a few times. The V and J genes are TRBV5-1 and TRBJ1-5; no definite D call. Trimming stripped 0 bases from V and 4 bases from J, with 11 bases between. The CDR3 is 15 residues long. In germline, CDR1 is SGHRS, CDR2 YFSETQ. The CDR3, as DNA: TGCGCCAGCAGCTTGGTTGGCGGGATAAATCAGCCCCAGCATTTT. This sequence encodes CASSLVGGINQPQHF.

This clonotype came up a few times. The chain joins TRBV20-1 to TRBJ1-6; possibly TRBD1 for D (6 bases). The germline gives CDR1 DFQATT, CDR2 SNEGSKA (reference sequence). Trimming took off 6 bases at V and 10 bases at J, with 19 bases between the two ends. This CDR3 comprises 14 residues. CDR3 DNA: TGCAGTGCCCCTGGGGGGCGGCTAGAATCACCCCTCCACTTT. Its protein is CSAPGGRLESPLHF.

This clonotype was detected only a few times. The chain combines TRBV7-9 with TRBJ2-3, with 9 bases lining up with TRBD2. The CDR3 runs 14 residues. Trimming took 8 bases from V and 4 from J; bases not matched to a gene: 7. Germline CDR1 reads SEHNR; CDR2 reads FQNEAQ (reference sequence). CDR3 loop: CASLGAGGPDTQYF. CDR3 coding DNA: TGTGCCAGCTTAGGGGCGGGAGGGCCAGATACGCAGTATTTT.

The chain recombines TRBV7-9 with TRBJ1-2; 8 nucleotides match TRBD1. Germline CDR1 reads SEHNR; CDR2 reads FQNEAQ (reference sequence). Trimming cost V 9 bases and J 7 bases; bases outside gene matches: 16. The CDR3 spans 15 residues. In nucleotides, the CDR3 is TGTGCCAGTAGAAGTCCCGGGACAGGTTTCAGTGGCTACACCTTC. It translates to CASRSPGTGFSGYTF.

This chain links TRBV15 with TRBJ1-4; D is unresolved. CDR1 is LNHNV, CDR2 YYDKDF, per germline (reference sequence). The V and J ends lost 0 bases and 11 bases respectively, with 10 bases between them. The CDR3 runs 13 residues. CDR3 sequence: CATSRDRAAKLFF. The CDR3 DNA reads TGTGCCACCAGCAGAGATCGGGCAGCTAAACTGTTTTTT. The whole variable domain, remainder taken from reference TRBV15 and TRBJ1-4, is DAMVIQNPRYQVTQFGKPVTLSCSQTLNHNVMYWYQQKSSQAPKLLFHYYDKDFNNEADTPDNFQSRRPNTSFCFLDIRSPGLGDTAMYLCATSRDRAAKLFFGSGTQLSVL.

The chain links TRBV6-2 or TRBV6-3 to TRBJ2-2; D is undetermined. CDR3 length: 17 residues. V was cut by 5 bases and J by 6 bases, with 22 bases left in between. Germline V gives CDR1 MNHEY, CDR2 SVGEGT. The CDR3 is CASSNGRRGKFPGELFF. CDR3 coding DNA: TGTGCCAGCAGTAATGGGCGGCGTGGGAAGTTCCCCGGGGAGCTGTTTTTT.

The genes are TRBV4-1 and TRBJ2-7; D is undetermined. Trimming pared 1 base from V and 2 bases from J, leaving 12 bases between. Germline V gene data show CDR1 as MGHRA and CDR2 as YSYEKL. There are 15 residues in the CDR3. In DNA, the CDR3 is TGCGCCAGCAGCCAAGGCCCTAGTGGGGCCTACGAGCAGTACTTC. It specifies CASSQGPSGAYEQYF.

This clonotype appeared a few times. The V call is TRBV20-1, the J call TRBJ2-1, with unresolved D. Per the germline V gene, CDR1 is DFQATT and CDR2 is SNEGSKA (reference sequence). V lost 1 base and J lost 7, with 11 bases in between. The CDR3 is 13 amino acids. For the CDR3, the DNA is TGCAGTGCTAGAGGGGCAGGAAAAAATGAGCAGTTCTTC. Its translation: CSARGAGKNEQFF.